This T cell receptor beta chain was sequenced in a study of shared clonotypes between healthy human individuals. Study at large: The plates for each donor numbered three CD4 naive, three CD4 memory, two CD8 naive and one CD8 memory.

Trimming removed 6 bases from V and 10 bases from J; junction bases left unmatched: 6. CDR3 length: 14 amino acids. CDR1 LNHDA and CDR2 SQIVND come from the germline V gene (reference sequence). The assay was immunoSEQ multiplex PCR, and TCRdb's table has in-frame clones only and misses some. The profile shows hundreds of thousands of clones, roughly 78% of them singletons. The sample comprised memory CD4+ T cells sorted from blood. Stated subset: CD45RA-negative fraction. The TCR sequence derives from a woman aged 25 to 45 in good health. The rearrangement joins TRBV19 to TRBJ2-1; 13 nucleotides align to TRBD2. CDR3 amino acids: CASRTGTSGEEQFF. The CDR3 nucleotides are TGTGCCAGTAGGACCGGGACTAGCGGGGAAGAGCAGTTCTTC.